What follows are 5 T cell receptor beta chains derived from one specimen sequenced in a study of identical twins. Using its own MiXCR run on the 5' RACE reads, TCRdb lists one record per CDR3 protein. The sample holds around 240,000 distinct CDR3 sequences; around 6.6% are singletons and the top ten take about 3.6%. This sample also belongs to another study, concerning yellow fever vaccine responses in identical twins.

The sequenced sample was memory (CD45RO+) T cells sorted from blood. The receptors come from a woman aged 18-29 years in good health.

This clonotype has ten or more counts. The genes are TRBV20-1 and TRBJ2-5; D possibly matches TRBD1 or TRBD2 (5 bases each). Germline lookup yields CDR1 DFQATT and CDR2 SNEGSKA (reference sequence). Between the trimmed V and J ends, which lost 0 bases and 7 bases, there was a span of 18 bases. CDR3 length: 15 amino acids. CDR3 sequence: CSARDLSLDGGTQYF. Written as DNA, the CDR3 is TGCAGTGCTAGAGATCTAAGTCTAGATGGGGGGACCCAGTACTTC.

Here the CDR3 reads CASSPWAGLGQETQYF. The DNA of the CDR3 is TGTGCCAGCAGCCCCTGGGCAGGCTTAGGGCAAGAGACCCAGTACTTC. The rearrangement links TRBV7-8 to TRBJ2-5, with D uncertain. V was shortened by 5 bases and J by 2 bases, with 18 bases between the two germline ends. The CDR3 has 16 residues. CDR1 is SGHVS and CDR2 is FQNEAQ in the germline V gene.

This clonotype was recorded many times. This sequence joins TRBV20-1 and TRBJ1-1, with 8 nucleotides matching TRBD1. V gave up 6 bases and J gave up 2 bases; unmatched junction bases: 5. This CDR3 is 13 amino acids long. Germline CDR1 is DFQATT and CDR2 is SNEGSKA (reference sequence). The CDR3: CSATTGANTEAFF. CDR3 DNA sequence: TGCAGTGCAACGACAGGGGCAAACACTGAAGCTTTCTTT.

This clonotype was detected ten times or more. This sequence joins TRBV29-1 and TRBJ2-7; 11 bases line up with TRBD1. The J segment lost 2 bases and the V segment lost 4 bases, leaving 13 bases of the junction unmatched. This CDR3 has 17 residues. Germline CDR1 SQVTM, CDR2 ANQGSEA. CDR3 region: CSVGSIKRGQGAYEQYF. The CDR3, as DNA: TGCAGCGTTGGTTCGATCAAGAGGGGACAGGGGGCCTACGAGCAGTACTTC.

This chain links TRBV20-1 with TRBJ2-5, with 8 nucleotides matching TRBD2. CDR1 is DFQATT, CDR2 SNEGSKA, per germline (reference sequence). There are 13 residues in the CDR3. The trim removed 4 bases at V and 2 bases at J, leaving 3 bases unmatched. The CDR3 reads CSAKASGQETQYF. For the CDR3, the DNA is TGCAGTGCTAAGGCTAGCGGGCAAGAGACCCAGTACTTC.